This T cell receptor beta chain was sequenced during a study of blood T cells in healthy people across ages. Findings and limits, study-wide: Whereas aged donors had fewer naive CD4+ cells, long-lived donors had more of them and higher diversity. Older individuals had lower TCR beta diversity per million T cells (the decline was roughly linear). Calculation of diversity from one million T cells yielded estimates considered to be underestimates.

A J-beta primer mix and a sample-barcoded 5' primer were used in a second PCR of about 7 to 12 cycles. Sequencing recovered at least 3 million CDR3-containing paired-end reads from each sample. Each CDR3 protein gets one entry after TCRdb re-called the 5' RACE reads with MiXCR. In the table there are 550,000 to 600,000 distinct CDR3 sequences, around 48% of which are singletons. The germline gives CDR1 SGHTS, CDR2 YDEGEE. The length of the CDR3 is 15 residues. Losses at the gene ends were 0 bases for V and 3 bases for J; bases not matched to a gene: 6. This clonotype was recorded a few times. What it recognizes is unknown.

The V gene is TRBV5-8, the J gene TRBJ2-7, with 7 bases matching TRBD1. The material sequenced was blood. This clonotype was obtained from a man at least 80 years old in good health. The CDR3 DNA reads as TGTGCCAGCAGCTTGGTGGGAGCAGGGGGCTACGAGCAGTACTTC. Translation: CASSLVGAGGYEQYF.